A single sample gave rise to the 8 T cell receptor beta chains below, sequenced in a study of shared clonotypes between healthy human individuals. Sequencing was performed with immunoSEQ multiplex PCR; in TCRdb, only in-frame clones are kept and a portion is missing. Of more than 1 million clones in the sample, around three quarters were seen once. Sequencing was done on a sample of memory CD4+ T cells from PBMCs. Stated subset: CD45RA-negative fraction. Receptor source: a man between 18 and 29 years old in good health. Some clones in this sample may be carry-over from other donors' samples.

This chain uses TRBV4-1 with TRBJ2-3; 14 positions match TRBD2. Germline V gene data show CDR1 as MGHRA and CDR2 as YSYEKL. The CDR3 consists of 18 residues. V lost 1 base to trimming and J lost 3 bases; unmatched junction nucleotides: 6. CDR3 bases: TGCGCCAGCAGCCAAGGGGGGACTAGCGGGAGCTTAACAGATACGCAGTATTTT. Amino acids: CASSQGGTSGSLTDTQYF.

The chain carries TRBV7-3 and TRBJ2-3; perhaps TRBD2 as D (6 bases). The germline V gene has CDR1 SGHTA and CDR2 FQGTGA. CDR3 length: 15 residues. V was cut by 5 bases and J by 4 bases, with 16 bases left in between. As DNA, the CDR3 is TGTGCCAGCAGCCCCGCGGGGCCCCGGGCAGATACGCAGTATTTT. This sequence encodes CASSPAGPRADTQYF.

The CDR3 DNA follows: TGTGCCAGCACCGCCGGAACGCAGTATTTT. It yields the protein CASTAGTQYF. The chain combines TRBV7-2 with TRBJ2-3; no clear D. Trimming pared 7 bases from V and 9 bases from J, leaving 8 bases between. Germline V gene data show CDR1 as SGHTA and CDR2 as FQGNSA. The CDR3 extends over 10 amino acids.

This clone has a handful of counts. The rearrangement links TRBV15 to TRBJ1-2, with D uncertain. Germline-derived CDR1 and CDR2 are LNHNV and YYDKDF (reference sequence). V shed 1 base and J shed 2 bases, with 8 bases lying between them. The CDR3 sequence is 14 residues long. DNA for the CDR3: TGTGCCACCAGCAGAGTCGGAGAGAACTATGGCTACACCTTC. It yields the protein CATSRVGENYGYTF.

The chain carries TRBV29-1 and TRBJ2-3; either TRBD1 or TRBD2 may supply D (5 bases each). The germline V and J ends were trimmed by 3 bases and 6 bases, with 10 bases remaining between them. Germline V gene sequence: CDR1 SQVTM, CDR2 ANQGSEA. The CDR3 extends over 12 amino acids. The chain's CDR3 is CSVDEGLDTQYF. The CDR3 DNA is TGCAGCGTTGATGAGGGGCTGGATACGCAGTATTTT.

For this clone: Other DNA sequences in this specimen translate into the identical CDR3. J is TRBJ1-3 and V is TRBV28, with D tentatively TRBD1 (6 bases). The CDR3 totals 14 residues. V shed 6 bases and J shed 1 base, with 10 bases lying between them. CDR1 is MDHEN and CDR2 is SYDVKM in the germline V gene. The CDR3 protein is CASRPQGSGNTIYF. DNA of the CDR3: TGTGCCAGCAGGCCACAGGGATCTGGAAACACCATATATTTT.

The CDR3 sequence: CASSRYSGSNTGELFF. DNA for the CDR3: TGTGCCAGCAGTCGCTATAGCGGATCGAACACCGGGGAGCTGTTTTTT. V gene TRBV7-7 combines with J gene TRBJ2-2; D is perhaps TRBD2 (6 bases). CDR1 is SSHAT, CDR2 FNYEAQ, per germline (reference sequence). The CDR3 covers 16 residues. Trimming pared 6 bases from V and 0 bases from J, leaving 14 bases between.

This clone was detected a few times. The V call is TRBV5-1, the J call TRBJ2-5, with D possibly being TRBD1 or TRBD2 (5 bases each). The length of the CDR3 is 20 residues. Trimming took off 1 base at V and 3 bases at J, with 28 bases between the two ends. Germline CDR1 and CDR2: SGHRS and YFSETQ. The CDR3 region is CASSLSSGLAHLRGEETQYF. The CDR3 DNA follows: TGCGCCAGCAGCTTGAGTTCGGGTCTAGCCCACCTAAGAGGGGAAGAGACCCAGTACTTC.